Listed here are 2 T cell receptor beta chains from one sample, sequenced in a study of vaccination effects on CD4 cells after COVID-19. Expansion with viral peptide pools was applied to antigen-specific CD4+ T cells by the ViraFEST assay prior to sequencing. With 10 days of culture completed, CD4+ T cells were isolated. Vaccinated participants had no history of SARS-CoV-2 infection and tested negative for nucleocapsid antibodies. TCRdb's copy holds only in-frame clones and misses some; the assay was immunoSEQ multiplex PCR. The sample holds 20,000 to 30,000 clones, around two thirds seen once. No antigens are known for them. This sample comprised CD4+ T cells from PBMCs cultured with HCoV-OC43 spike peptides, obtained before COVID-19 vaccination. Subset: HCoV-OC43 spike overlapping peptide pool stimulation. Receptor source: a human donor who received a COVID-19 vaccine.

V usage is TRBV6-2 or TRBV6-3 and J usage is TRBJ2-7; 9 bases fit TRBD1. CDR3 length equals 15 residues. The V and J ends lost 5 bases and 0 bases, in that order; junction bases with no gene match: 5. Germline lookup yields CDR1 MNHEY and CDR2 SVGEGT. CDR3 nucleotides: TGTGCCAGCAGTGCCCGGGACAGGGACTCCTACGAGCAGTACTTC. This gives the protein CASSARDRDSYEQYF.

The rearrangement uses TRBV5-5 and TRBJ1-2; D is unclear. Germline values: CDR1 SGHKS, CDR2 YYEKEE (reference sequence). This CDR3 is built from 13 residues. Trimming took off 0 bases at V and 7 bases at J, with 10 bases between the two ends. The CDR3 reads CASSLVSTGGYTF. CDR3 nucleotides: TGTGCCAGCAGCTTGGTCTCGACCGGTGGCTACACCTTC.